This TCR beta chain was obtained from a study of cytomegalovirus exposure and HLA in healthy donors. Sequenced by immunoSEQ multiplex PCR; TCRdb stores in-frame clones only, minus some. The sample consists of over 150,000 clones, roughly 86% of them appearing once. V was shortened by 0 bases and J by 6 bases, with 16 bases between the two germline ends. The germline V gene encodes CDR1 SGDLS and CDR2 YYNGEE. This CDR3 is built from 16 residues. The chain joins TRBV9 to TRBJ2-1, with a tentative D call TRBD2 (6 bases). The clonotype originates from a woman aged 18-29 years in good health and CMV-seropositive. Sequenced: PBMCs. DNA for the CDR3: TGTGCCAGCAGCGTAGATTGGGGACTCTCGGGCAATGAGCAGTTCTTC. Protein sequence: CASSVDWGLSGNEQFF. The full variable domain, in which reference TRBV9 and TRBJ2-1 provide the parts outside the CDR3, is DSGVTQTPKHLITATGQRVTLRCSPRSGDLSVYWYQQSLDQGLQFLIQYYNGEERAKGNILERFSAQQFPDLHSELNLSSLELGDSALYFCASSVDWGLSGNEQFFGPGTRLTVL.